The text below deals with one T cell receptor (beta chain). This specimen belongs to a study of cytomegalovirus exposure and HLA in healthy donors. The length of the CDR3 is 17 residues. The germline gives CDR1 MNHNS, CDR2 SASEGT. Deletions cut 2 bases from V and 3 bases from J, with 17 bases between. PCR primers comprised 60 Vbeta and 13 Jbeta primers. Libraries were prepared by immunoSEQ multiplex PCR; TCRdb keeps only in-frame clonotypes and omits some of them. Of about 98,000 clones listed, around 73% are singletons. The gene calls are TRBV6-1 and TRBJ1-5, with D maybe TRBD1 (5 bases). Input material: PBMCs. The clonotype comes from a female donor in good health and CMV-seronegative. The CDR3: CASSELGRRADNQPQHF. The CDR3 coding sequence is TGTGCCAGCAGTGAATTGGGGCGCAGGGCGGACAATCAGCCCCAGCATTTT.